A single sample is the source of the 20 T cell receptor beta chains below, sequenced in a study of Ad26.COV2.S vaccination and SARS-CoV-2 variants. Assay: immunoSEQ multiplex PCR; the TCRdb copy retains only in-frame clones and omits some. The sample carries about 410,000 clones, approximately 86% recorded once. Treatment defined: some 19 received Ad26.COV2.S at low or high dose, single or two shots; roughly five received placebo; per-sample allocation not given. The study sampled participants on day 63 after the first vaccine or placebo injection. Source: peripheral blood, taken in a trial of Ad26.COV2.S vaccine versus placebo. The receptors originated from a person between 18 and 60 years old who received the Ad26.COV2.S COVID-19 vaccine or a placebo.

The chain combines TRBV3-1 (or the pseudogene TRBV3-2) with TRBJ1-1; maybe TRBD1 (5 bases). Trimming removed 0 bases from V and 8 bases from J, with 16 bases in between. Germline assignment: CDR1 LGHDT and CDR2 YNNKEL (reference sequence). This CDR3 has 15 amino acids. DNA for the CDR3: TGTGCCAGCAGCCAAGATCGGAGACAGCCAAGGGAAGCTTTCTTT. Translated, it gives CASSQDRRQPREAFF.

The CDR3 loop is CASSPQFRGGQNEQFF. In nucleotides, the CDR3 is TGTGCCAGCAGCCCCCAGTTTAGGGGTGGACAGAATGAGCAGTTCTTC. The J gene is TRBJ2-1, the V gene TRBV3-1 (or the pseudogene TRBV3-2); D possibly corresponds to TRBD1 (6 bases). V lost 4 bases and J 7 bases, leaving 20 bases between the germline ends. This CDR3 contains 16 residues. CDR1 LGHDT and CDR2 YNNKEL come from the germline V gene (reference sequence).

This clone came up once. The V gene is TRBV5-1, the J gene TRBJ2-3; 11 bases line up with TRBD2. Germline CDR1 SGHRS, CDR2 YFSETQ. The junction had 6 bases not matched to a gene; V was cut back by 4 bases and J by 2 bases. This CDR3 spans 16 amino acids. This CDR3 is CASSPGGLADTDTQYF. The CDR3 nucleotides are TGCGCCAGCAGCCCGGGGGGACTAGCGGACACAGATACGCAGTATTTT.

In regard to this clone: The same CDR3 arises from other DNA sequences in this sample as well. This sequence joins TRBV5-4 and TRBJ2-3; D is unresolved. This CDR3 is 13 amino acids long. The V end lost 0 bases, the J end lost 3 bases, and 5 bases lay between the germline ends. CDR1 is SGHNT and CDR2 is YYREEE in the germline V gene (reference sequence). The CDR3 DNA sequence: TGTGCCAGCAGCTTGGATAGTACAGATACGCAGTATTTT. Amino acids: CASSLDSTDTQYF. The whole variable domain, remainder taken from reference TRBV5-4 and TRBJ2-3, is ETGVTQSPTHLIKTRGQQVTLRCSSQSGHNTVSWYQQALGQGPQFIFQYYREEENGRGNFPPRFSGLQFPNYSSELNVNALELDDSALYLCASSLDSTDTQYFGPGTRLTVL.

The chain uses TRBV7-6 and TRBJ1-4; TRBD1 might be the D (6 bases). CDR1 is SGHVS and CDR2 is FNYEAQ in the germline V gene. This CDR3 has 17 amino acids. The ends were cut back, 5 bases at V and 5 bases at J, with 21 bases in the middle. CDR3 loop: CASSTTYGQRKNEKLFF. As DNA, the CDR3 is TGTGCCAGCAGCACGACATACGGACAGCGCAAGAATGAAAAACTGTTTTTT. The variable domain in full, with the rest retrieved from reference TRBV7-6 and TRBJ1-4, is GAGVSQSPRYKVTKRGQDVALRCDPISGHVSLYWYRQALGQGPEFLTYFNYEAQQDKSGLPNDRFSAERPEGSISTLTIQRTEQRDSAMYRCASSTTYGQRKNEKLFFGSGTQLSVL.

This clone was recorded a few times. The chain recombines TRBV9 with TRBJ2-7, with D hard to call. This CDR3 has 15 amino acids. Trimming pared 2 bases from V and 2 bases from J, leaving 14 bases between. Germline V gene sequence: CDR1 SGDLS, CDR2 YYNGEE. The CDR3 is CASSVATGPTYEQYF. The CDR3 DNA follows: TGTGCCAGCAGCGTCGCTACCGGGCCGACCTACGAGCAGTACTTC. Looking up the rest from reference TRBV9 and TRBJ2-7 gives the full variable domain: DSGVTQTPKHLITATGQRVTLRCSPRSGDLSVYWYQQSLDQGLQFLIQYYNGEERAKGNILERFSAQQFPDLHSELNLSSLELGDSALYFCASSVATGPTYEQYFGPGTRLTVT.

The rearrangement uses TRBV5-1 and TRBJ2-2; tentative D call: TRBD2 (6 bases). CDR3 length: 15 residues. Germline V lookup: CDR1 SGHRS, CDR2 YFSETQ. V lost 3 bases to trimming and J lost 4 bases, with 13 bases between them. CDR3 DNA sequence: TGCGCCAGCAGCTCGCTAGCGCGGGGCACCGGGGAGCTGTTTTTT. Translating gives CASSSLARGTGELFF.

The chain links TRBV7-7 to TRBJ2-7, with 7 bases aligning to TRBD2. From germline, CDR1 is SSHAT and CDR2 FNYEAQ (reference sequence). The CDR3 is 15 residues long. V lost 0 bases and J lost 2; bases outside the gene matches: 4. The CDR3 bases are TGTGCCAGCAGCTTAGCTGTGGGGGGGGCCTACGAGCAGTACTTC. Protein sequence: CASSLAVGGAYEQYF.

CDR3 loop: CVTASAPLYGYTF. CDR3 bases: TGCGTTACAGCCTCTGCCCCCCTCTATGGCTACACCTTC. J is TRBJ1-2 and V is TRBV29-1; no reliable D call. Germline V gene lookup returns CDR1 SQVTM and CDR2 ANQGSEA. The CDR3 extends over 13 amino acids. Full variable domain (rest looked up from reference TRBV29-1 and TRBJ1-2): SAVISQKPSRDICQRGTSLTIQCQVDSQVTMMFWYRQQPGQSLTLIATANQGSEATYESGFVIDKFPISRPNLTFSTLTVSNMSPEDSSIYLCVTASAPLYGYTFGSGTRLTVV.

This clone appeared a single time. The chain employs TRBV4-1 and TRBJ1-4; TRBD1 is a possible D gene (6 bases). Deletions cut 4 bases from V and 4 bases from J, with 13 bases between. Germline V CDR1 and CDR2: MGHRA, YSYEKL. The CDR3 is made up of 15 amino acids. CDR3 region: CASSPVQGHNEKLFF. The CDR3 bases are TGCGCCAGCAGCCCTGTACAGGGACATAATGAAAAACTGTTTTTT.

This sequence joins TRBV10-3 and TRBJ1-5, with D maybe TRBD1 (5 bases). This CDR3 comprises 17 residues. Looked up from germline, CDR1 is ENHRY and CDR2 is SYGVKD. Trimming stripped 4 bases from V and 0 bases from J, with 16 bases between. Here the CDR3 reads CAISAARVFHSNQPQHF. The DNA of the CDR3 is TGTGCCATCAGTGCGGCCAGGGTGTTCCATAGCAATCAGCCCCAGCATTTT.

This rearrangement joins TRBV4-1 to TRBJ2-3; no firm D call. CDR3 size: 13 residues. The V end lost 0 bases, the J end lost 2 bases, and 3 bases lay between the germline ends. The germline V gene has CDR1 MGHRA and CDR2 YSYEKL. The CDR3 sequence: CASSQEITDTQYF. DNA of the CDR3: TGCGCCAGCAGCCAAGAGATCACAGATACGCAGTATTTT.

The chain combines TRBV6-5 with TRBJ1-6; TRBD1 matches 7 bases. The V and J ends lost 2 bases and 10 bases, in that order; junction bases with no gene match: 11. CDR1 MNHEY and CDR2 SVGAGI come from the germline V gene. This CDR3 contains 16 residues. DNA for the CDR3: TGTGCCAGCAGTTACATTAAGGGAGGGGGCTGGTCACCCCTCCACTTT. Its translation: CASSYIKGGGWSPLHF.

The chain couples TRBV30 to TRBJ1-2; D not resolved. V lost 2 bases to trimming and J lost 1 base, with 8 bases between them. CDR1 and CDR2 (germline): GTSNPN, SVGIG (reference sequence). This CDR3 spans 13 amino acids. The CDR3 loop is CAWSFTDNYGYTF. In DNA form, the CDR3 reads TGTGCCTGGAGTTTCACAGATAACTATGGCTACACCTTC.

The J gene is TRBJ1-1, the V gene TRBV7-9; D uncertain. Germline CDR1 is SEHNR and CDR2 is FQNEAQ (reference sequence). The length of the CDR3 is 14 residues. V was pared by 5 bases and J by 3 bases, with 13 bases between. The CDR3 loop reads CASSSTRTYTEAFF. In DNA form, the CDR3 reads TGTGCCAGCAGCAGTACAAGAACCTACACTGAAGCTTTCTTT.

This clone was observed once. This chain uses TRBV2 with TRBJ1-2; D is ambiguous. The CDR3 totals 14 residues. Germline-derived CDR1 and CDR2 are SNHLY and FYNNEI. V was clipped by 4 bases and J by 5 bases, with 14 bases between them. The chain's CDR3 is CASSGATGKYGYTF. The CDR3, as DNA: TGTGCCAGCAGTGGTGCAACGGGGAAGTATGGCTACACCTTC.

V usage is TRBV6-5 and J usage is TRBJ1-2, with 9 bases lining up with TRBD1. V shed 7 bases, J shed 8 bases, and the junction held 5 bases outside the gene matches. Germline V lookup: CDR1 MNHEY, CDR2 SVGAGI. This CDR3 comprises 12 residues. CDR3 nucleotide sequence: TGTGCCAGCACCGACAGGGGGAAAGGCTACACCTTC. Protein: CASTDRGKGYTF.

The CDR3 loop is CASSPPRAGEETQYF. CDR3 DNA: TGTGCCAGCAGCCCACCGAGAGCGGGGGAAGAGACCCAGTACTTC. The J gene is TRBJ2-5, the V gene TRBV5-5, with 8 nucleotides matching TRBD2. The CDR3 length is 15 residues. Germline CDR1 SGHKS, CDR2 YYEKEE (reference sequence). V shed 4 bases and J 3 bases; nucleotides not matched to a gene: 8.

The chain recombines TRBV6-6 with TRBJ2-7, with 9 nucleotides matching TRBD2. The CDR3 length is 16 residues. The V gene's germline CDR1 is MNHNY and CDR2 SVGAGI (reference sequence). After removal of 2 bases from V and 4 bases from J, the junction contained 9 bases not matched to a gene. The CDR3 nucleotides are TGTGCCAGCAGTTACCCCTTGGCGGGGGGGAAATACGAGCAGTACTTC. Its translation is CASSYPLAGGKYEQYF.

CDR3 amino acids: CASSVRGANYGYTF. The CDR3 coding sequence is TGTGCCAGCAGCGTTAGGGGGGCTAACTATGGCTACACCTTC. This chain joins TRBV7-2 and TRBJ1-2, with D possibly matching TRBD1 (6 bases). Trimming pared 5 bases from V and 0 bases from J, leaving 10 bases between. CDR1 is SGHTA and CDR2 is FQGNSA in the germline V gene. The CDR3 is 14 amino acids.